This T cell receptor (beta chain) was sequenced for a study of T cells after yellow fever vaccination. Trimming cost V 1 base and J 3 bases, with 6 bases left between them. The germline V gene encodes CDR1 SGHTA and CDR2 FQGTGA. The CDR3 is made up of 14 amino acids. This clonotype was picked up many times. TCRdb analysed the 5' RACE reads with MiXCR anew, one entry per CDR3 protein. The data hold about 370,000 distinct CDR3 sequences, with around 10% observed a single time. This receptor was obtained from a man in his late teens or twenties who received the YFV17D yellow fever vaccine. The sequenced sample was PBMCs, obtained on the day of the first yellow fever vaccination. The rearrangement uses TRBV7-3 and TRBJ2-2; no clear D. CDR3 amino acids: CASSLNGYTGELFF. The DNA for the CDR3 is TGTGCCAGCAGCTTAAACGGCTACACCGGGGAGCTGTTTTTT.